These T cell receptor beta chains were read from a single sample in a study of blood T cell repertoires in COVID-19. Sequencing used immunoSEQ multiplex PCR; TCRdb keeps in-frame clones, though not all of them. This repertoire shows approximately 330,000 clones, roughly 89% found once; its top ten account for 9.5% to 10%. Source material: peripheral blood. Receptors originate from a man aged 25-40 years with COVID-19, enrolled during active disease. Each CDR3 is given with its conserved first and last residue. D genes are given only for firm matches. Expanded clones get a size class; other rows say once, few or many, or leave the size out.

size	D	V	CDR3
-	TRBD1	TRBV7-8	CASKLNPGQGDTGELFF
-	TRBD1	TRBV18	CASSPFGQGNTGELFF
-	-	TRBV5-6	CASSPPWEEDYGYTF
-	TRBD2	TRBV13	CASSILAGKYNEQFF
-	-	TRBV12-5	CASGLGGGRNTIYF
-	TRBD2	TRBV5-1	CASAGTSGGAVNIQYF
-	TRBD2	TRBV27	CASSLGGVAYEQYF
few	TRBD1	TRBV28	CASSYRGSIGNTIYF
-	-	TRBV18	CASSDMRQVKQPQHF
-	-	TRBV19	CASSILGGPSDTQYF
-	-	TRBV9	CASSVAGGQYNEQFF
-	TRBD1	TRBV7-2	CASSLDRGGMAEAFF
-	TRBD1	TRBV28	CASTPPGQGSYGYTF
once	-	TRBV5-8	CASSLRDTEAFF
-	-	TRBV19	CASHGGEGPNYTF
-	-	TRBV10-3	CAISEGRGNTEAFF
-	TRBD1	TRBV6-6	CASSYGQGQNQPQHF
-	TRBD2	TRBV9	CASSVAGRGTDTQYF
-	-	TRBV7-9	CASSSGQFNEKLFF
-	TRBD1	TRBV7-6	CASSKTFPYDPTSTGGEAFF
-	TRBD2	TRBV5-6	CASSLGAGGPGETQYF
-	TRBD2	TRBV5-4	CASSLLRGSGEFKETQYF
-	TRBD2	TRBV7-8	CASSPGLAASSQYF
few	TRBD2	TRBV2	CASRGTNTDTQYF
-	-	TRBV29-1	CSVGRSARSGEQYF
-	TRBD1	TRBV2	CASSAAQGAIGVGYTF
-	TRBD1	TRBV29-1	CSATGQGGYEQYF
-	TRBD2	TRBV6-2/TRBV6-3	CASSYVAGEADTQYF
-	TRBD2	TRBV4-1	CASSQDKAGGQETQYF